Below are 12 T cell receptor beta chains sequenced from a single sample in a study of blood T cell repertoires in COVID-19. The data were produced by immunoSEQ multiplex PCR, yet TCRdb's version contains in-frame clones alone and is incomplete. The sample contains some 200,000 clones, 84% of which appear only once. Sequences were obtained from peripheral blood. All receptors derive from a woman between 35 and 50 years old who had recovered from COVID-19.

The CDR3 region is CASRRRDGNTIYF. The CDR3 coding sequence is TGTGCCAGCAGGCGTCGTGATGGAAACACCATATATTTT. The chain has TRBV13 and TRBJ1-3; D not resolved. CDR3 size: 13 residues. The ends were cut back, 6 bases at V and 3 bases at J, with 9 bases in the middle. Looked up from germline, CDR1 is PRHDT and CDR2 is FYEKMQ (reference sequence).

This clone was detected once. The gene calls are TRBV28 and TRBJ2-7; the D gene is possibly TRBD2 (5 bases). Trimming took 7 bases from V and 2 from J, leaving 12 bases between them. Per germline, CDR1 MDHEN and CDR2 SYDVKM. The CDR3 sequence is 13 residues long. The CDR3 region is CASTAVGPYEQYF. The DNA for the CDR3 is TGTGCCAGCACAGCGGTGGGCCCCTACGAGCAGTACTTC.

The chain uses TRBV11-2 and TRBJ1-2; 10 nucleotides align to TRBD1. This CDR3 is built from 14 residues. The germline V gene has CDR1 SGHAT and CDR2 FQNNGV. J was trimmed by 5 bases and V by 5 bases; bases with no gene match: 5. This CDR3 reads CASSPRTGGYGYTF. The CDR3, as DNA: TGTGCCAGCAGCCCCAGGACAGGGGGTTATGGCTACACCTTC.

CDR3 protein: CASNDGLKETQYF. The CDR3 bases are TGCGCCAGCAATGACGGACTTAAGGAGACCCAGTACTTC. The rearrangement uses TRBV5-1 and TRBJ2-5; possible D gene TRBD2, 5 bases. The V end was cut by 6 bases, the J end by 5 bases, with 14 bases between. This CDR3 is 13 amino acids long. Per germline, CDR1 SGHRS and CDR2 YFSETQ.

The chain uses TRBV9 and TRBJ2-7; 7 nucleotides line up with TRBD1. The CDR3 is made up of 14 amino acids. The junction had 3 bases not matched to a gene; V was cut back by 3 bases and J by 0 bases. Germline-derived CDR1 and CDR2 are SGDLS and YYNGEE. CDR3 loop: CASSARDSSYEQYF. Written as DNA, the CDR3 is TGTGCCAGCAGCGCCCGGGACAGCTCCTACGAGCAGTACTTC.

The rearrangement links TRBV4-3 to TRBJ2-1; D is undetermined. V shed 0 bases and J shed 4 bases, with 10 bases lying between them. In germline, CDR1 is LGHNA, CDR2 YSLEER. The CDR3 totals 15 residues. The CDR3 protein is CASSQDFSGYNEQFF. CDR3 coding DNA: TGCGCCAGCAGCCAAGACTTTTCGGGTTACAATGAGCAGTTCTTC.

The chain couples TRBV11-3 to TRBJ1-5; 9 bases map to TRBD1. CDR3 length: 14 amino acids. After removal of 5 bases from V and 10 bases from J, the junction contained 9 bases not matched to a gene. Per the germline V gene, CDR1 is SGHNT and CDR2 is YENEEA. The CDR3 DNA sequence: TGTGCCAGCAGCCACGACAGGGGGGTGTTACCCCAGCATTTT. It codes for CASSHDRGVLPQHF.

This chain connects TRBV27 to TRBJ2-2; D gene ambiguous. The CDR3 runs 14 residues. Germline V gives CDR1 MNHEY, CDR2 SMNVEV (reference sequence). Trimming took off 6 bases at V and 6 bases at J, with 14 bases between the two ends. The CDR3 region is CASSHTTPSGELFF. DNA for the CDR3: TGTGCCAGCAGCCACACTACTCCGTCCGGGGAGCTGTTTTTT.

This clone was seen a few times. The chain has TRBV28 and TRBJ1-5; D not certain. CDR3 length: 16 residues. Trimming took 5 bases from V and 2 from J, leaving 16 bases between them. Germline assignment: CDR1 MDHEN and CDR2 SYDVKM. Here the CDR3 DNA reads TGTGCCAGCAGTGGCGTTTCGGGGTACGGCAATCAGCCCCAGCATTTT. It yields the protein CASSGVSGYGNQPQHF.

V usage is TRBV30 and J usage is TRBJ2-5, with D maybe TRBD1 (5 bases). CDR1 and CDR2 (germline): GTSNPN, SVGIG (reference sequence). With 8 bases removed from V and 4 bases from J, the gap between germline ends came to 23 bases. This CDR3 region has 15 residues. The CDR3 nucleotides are TGTGCCCATGGACAAGGGCCGCAATCACGAGAGACCCAGTACTTC. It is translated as CAHGQGPQSRETQYF. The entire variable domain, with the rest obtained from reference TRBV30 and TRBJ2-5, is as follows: SQTIHQWPATLVQPVGSPLSLECTVEGTSNPNLYWYRQAAGRGLQLLFYSVGIGQISSEVPQNLSASRPQDRQFILSSKKLLLSDSGFYLCAHGQGPQSRETQYFGPGTRLLVL.

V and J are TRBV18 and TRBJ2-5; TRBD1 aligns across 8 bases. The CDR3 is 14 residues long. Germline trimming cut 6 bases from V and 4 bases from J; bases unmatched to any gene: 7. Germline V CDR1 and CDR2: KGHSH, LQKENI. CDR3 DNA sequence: TGTGCCAGCTCCCTCTTACAGGGGGTAGAGACCCAGTACTTC. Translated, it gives CASSLLQGVETQYF. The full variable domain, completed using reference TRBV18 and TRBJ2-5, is NAGVMQNPRHLVRRRGQEARLRCSPMKGHSHVYWYRQLPEEGLKFMVYLQKENIIDESGMPKERFSAEFPKEGPSILRIQQVVRGDSAAYFCASSLLQGVETQYFGPGTRLLVL.

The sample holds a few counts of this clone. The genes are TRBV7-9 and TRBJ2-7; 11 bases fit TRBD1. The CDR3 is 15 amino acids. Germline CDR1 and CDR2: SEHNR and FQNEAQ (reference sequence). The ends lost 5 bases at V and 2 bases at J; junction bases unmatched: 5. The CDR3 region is CASSDGTGGAYEQYF. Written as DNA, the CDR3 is TGTGCCAGCAGCGATGGGACAGGGGGGGCCTACGAGCAGTACTTC.